One TCR beta chain is described in this entry. The data were taken from a study of shared T cell receptors in the human thymus. The assay was immunoSEQ multiplex PCR, and TCRdb's table has in-frame clones only and misses some. The table lists hundreds of thousands of clones, 88% of them singletons. The CDR3 spans 18 residues. V gave up 4 bases and J gave up 0 bases, with 19 bases separating them. Germline-derived CDR1 and CDR2 are MGHDK and SYGVNS. The sample was also reused in another study, on human thymus T cells.

This chain joins TRBV25-1 and TRBJ2-1, with D possibly matching TRBD1 (6 bases). The source material was thymocytes. The receptor comes from a boy under two years old with a congenital heart defect. This chain's CDR3 is CASSAWVLGADSYNEQFF. Here the CDR3 DNA reads TGTGCCAGCAGTGCCTGGGTTTTGGGGGCCGACTCCTACAATGAGCAGTTCTTC.